The T cell receptor (beta chain) described here comes from a study of T-cell memory formation after mild COVID-19. The CDR3 has 15 amino acids. V was pared by 3 bases and J by 5 bases, with 14 bases between. CDR1 and CDR2 from the germline V gene are SGHNT and YENEEA. Using constant-segment primers, 5'RACE produced TCR alpha and TCR beta cDNA libraries carrying sample barcodes and UMIs. TCRdb processed the 5' RACE reads anew with MiXCR; each CDR3 protein has one entry. This sample yields hundreds of thousands of distinct CDR3 sequences, of which roughly 8% are seen a single time; about 20% belongs to the top ten.

The source of this sequence is a man between 18 and 35 years old who had mild COVID-19 (a few samples of this study predate the infection). Cell type and time point are not known. Sample: PBMCs or a T cell subset sorted from them (not recorded which). The chain has TRBV11-3 and TRBJ2-1; D is unclear. CDR3 region: CASSFLQIGNNEQFF. The CDR3 bases are TGTGCCAGCAGCTTCCTCCAGATAGGGAACAATGAGCAGTTCTTC.